These 31 T cell receptor beta chains were all obtained from the same sample, sequenced in a study of blood T cell repertoires in COVID-19. Data came from immunoSEQ multiplex PCR; TCRdb stores just in-frame clones and leaves some out. The profile shows 55,000 to 75,000 clones, around 84% of them singletons. Sequenced input: peripheral blood. The receptors were sampled from a human donor with active COVID-19. The donor label of this sample is uncertain.

The chain couples TRBV2 to TRBJ1-4, with a possible D match to TRBD1 (5 bases). This CDR3 has 15 residues. Looked up from germline, CDR1 is SNHLY and CDR2 is FYNNEI. V was pared by 6 bases and J by 8 bases, with 19 bases between. The CDR3 DNA sequence: TGTGCCAGCAGCCCTAACGCGGGACCGGGGGAAAAACTGTTTTTT. Translation gives CASSPNAGPGEKLFF.

The J gene is TRBJ2-7, the V gene TRBV6-5; D is perhaps TRBD1 (6 bases). The CDR3 extends over 14 amino acids. Germline CDR1 and CDR2: MNHEY and SVGAGI. The V end was cut by 6 bases, the J end by 6 bases, with 18 bases between. The CDR3 sequence is CASRPGQMSSEQYF. CDR3 sequence (DNA): TGTGCCAGCAGACCCGGACAGATGAGCTCCGAGCAGTACTTC.

The chain uses TRBV4-3 and TRBJ2-3, with TRBD2 as a possible D gene (6 bases). The CDR3 loop spans 15 amino acids. Germline-derived CDR1 and CDR2 are LGHNA and YSLEER. Trimming left V 2 bases short and J 2 bases short, with 11 bases between. CDR3 residues: CASSQLRGFTDTQYF. CDR3 DNA sequence: TGCGCCAGCAGCCAATTGCGGGGATTCACAGATACGCAGTATTTT.

This chain joins TRBV6-6 and TRBJ1-1; 7 nucleotides match TRBD1. This CDR3 contains 13 residues. Trimming cost V 6 bases and J 10 bases; bases outside gene matches: 11. CDR1 is MNHNY and CDR2 is SVGAGI in the germline V gene (reference sequence). The CDR3 protein is CASSVDRAWGAFF. The CDR3 nucleotides read TGTGCCAGCAGCGTTGACAGGGCCTGGGGAGCTTTCTTT.

This clone was seen a handful of times. The genes are TRBV19 and TRBJ1-1; 11 bases match TRBD1. V lost 4 bases to trimming and J lost 10 bases; unmatched junction nucleotides: 8. Germline CDR1 reads LNHDA; CDR2 reads SQIVND (reference sequence). CDR3 length: 14 amino acids. The CDR3 DNA reads TGTGCCAGTAGTACCGGGACAGGGGGGATGGTAGCTTTCTTT. This encodes CASSTGTGGMVAFF.

This chain joins TRBV15 and TRBJ2-5; 10 bases fit TRBD1. The CDR3 sequence is 14 residues long. Germline CDR1 is LNHNV and CDR2 is YYDKDF (reference sequence). V was clipped by 8 bases and J by 4 bases; unmatched bases: 7. The CDR3 region has the DNA TGTGCCACCGGCGGGACAGGGGAACCAGAGACCCAGTACTTC. It specifies CATGGTGEPETQYF.

The rearrangement joins TRBV12-3 or TRBV12-4 to TRBJ2-3; 7 bases fit TRBD1. The CDR3 runs to 13 residues. V lost 7 bases and J lost 2; bases outside the gene matches: 3. The CDR3, as DNA: TGTGCCAGCAACAGGGGACCCACAGATACGCAGTATTTT. It specifies CASNRGPTDTQYF.

This chain links TRBV10-3 with TRBJ2-7, with 8 bases matching TRBD2. J gave up 0 bases and V 11 bases, and 9 bases lay outside the gene matches. The CDR3 contains 14 residues. The germline gives CDR1 ENHRY, CDR2 SYGVKD. The CDR3 DNA is TGTGCCCTCGGGGGGGCGGGGCTCTCCTACGAGCAGTACTTC. It translates to CALGGAGLSYEQYF.

J is TRBJ1-3 and V is TRBV7-9; D gene uncertain. V lost 2 bases and J 0 bases, leaving 14 bases between the germline ends. Per the germline V gene, CDR1 is SEHNR and CDR2 is FQNEAQ (reference sequence). The CDR3 loop spans 17 amino acids. CDR3 in DNA: TGTGCCAGCAGCTTACCCTTGTCCCCGTACTCTGGAAACACCATATATTTT. Translating gives CASSLPLSPYSGNTIYF.

In this sample, this clone turned up once. The chain employs TRBV19 and TRBJ2-1; TRBD2 matches 10 bases. With 6 bases clipped from V and 7 bases from J, the junction kept 6 bases outside the gene matches. The CDR3 extends over 14 amino acids. Germline V gives CDR1 LNHDA, CDR2 SQIVND (reference sequence). The CDR3 coding sequence is TGTGCCAGTAGGACTAGCGGGCTATTAAATGAGCAGTTCTTC. Protein: CASRTSGLLNEQFF.

The rearrangement uses TRBV28 and TRBJ2-7, with D possibly matching TRBD2 (7 bases). Germline V CDR1 and CDR2: MDHEN, SYDVKM. The CDR3 is 15 amino acids. V gave up 6 bases and J gave up 4 bases, with 19 bases separating them. In nucleotides, the CDR3 is TGTGCCAGCAGCCAGGTGAGGGGGGGCGCTTACGAGCAGTACTTC. This codes for CASSQVRGGAYEQYF.

This clone has a single count. The chain uses TRBV27 and TRBJ2-7; tentative D call: TRBD1 (5 bases). Trimming shortened V by 5 bases and J by 6 bases, and 17 bases separated the two germline ends. The length of the CDR3 is 14 residues. Germline assignment: CDR1 MNHEY and CDR2 SMNVEV (reference sequence). The CDR3 protein is CASSRVGLWAEQYF. CDR3 sequence (DNA): TGTGCCAGCAGTCGTGTGGGGCTATGGGCCGAGCAGTACTTC.

The V gene is TRBV2, the J gene TRBJ1-5; TRBD1 matches at 7 bases. V trimming: 5 bases; J trimming: 6 bases; junction bases outside the gene matches: 7. The CDR3 runs 14 residues. CDR1 and CDR2 (germline): SNHLY, FYNNEI. In DNA form, the CDR3 reads TGTGCCAGCAGTCCCCGACAGGGTCCTCAGCCCCAGCATTTT. Translating gives CASSPRQGPQPQHF.

This chain uses TRBV7-3 with TRBJ2-1; D gene unclear. This CDR3 is 11 amino acids long. Germline V lookup: CDR1 SGHTA, CDR2 FQGTGA. Trimming removed 5 bases at V and 5 bases at J, with 4 bases between. In nucleotides, the CDR3 is TGTGCCAGCAGCCGTGACAATGAGCAGTTCTTC. Encoded protein: CASSRDNEQFF.

V gene TRBV28 combines with J gene TRBJ1-2, with D unclear. The germline V and J ends were trimmed by 3 bases and 7 bases, with 12 bases remaining between them. Germline V lookup: CDR1 MDHEN, CDR2 SYDVKM. This CDR3 is built from 13 residues. CDR3 DNA: TGTGCCAGCAGTTTTGGGCCCGCAACTGGCTACACCTTC. This codes for CASSFGPATGYTF.

The chain recombines TRBV9 with TRBJ2-1, with a tentative D call TRBD2 (6 bases). The ends were cut back, 2 bases at V and 2 bases at J, with 11 bases in the middle. CDR1 is SGDLS, CDR2 YYNGEE, per germline. The CDR3 spans 15 residues. This CDR3 reads CASSVGLAPYNEQFF. For the CDR3, the DNA is TGTGCCAGCAGCGTGGGACTGGCGCCCTACAATGAGCAGTTCTTC.

This clone showed up just a few times. This chain connects TRBV29-1 to TRBJ1-1; a weak D match, TRBD1 (5 bases). Per the germline V gene, CDR1 is SQVTM and CDR2 is ANQGSEA. Trimming shortened V by 4 bases and J by 1 base, and 13 bases separated the two germline ends. The CDR3 is made up of 14 amino acids. Here the CDR3 DNA reads TGCAGCGTTGTACCCCGGGGGTCGAACACTGAAGCTTTCTTT. Translation gives CSVVPRGSNTEAFF.

V usage is TRBV18 and J usage is TRBJ2-5, with D possibly matching TRBD1 (5 bases). CDR3 length equals 15 residues. V lost 2 bases and J lost 0, with 10 bases in between. CDR1 is KGHSH and CDR2 is LQKENI in the germline V gene. The CDR3 coding sequence is TGTGCCAGCTCACCATCCTACAGGAACCAAGAGACCCAGTACTTC. Protein: CASSPSYRNQETQYF.

The V call is TRBV5-4, the J call TRBJ2-7, with D possibly matching TRBD1 (6 bases). The V gene lost 2 bases and the J gene lost 4 bases, with 13 bases spanning the gap. This CDR3 has 14 residues. The germline gives CDR1 SGHNT, CDR2 YYREEE (reference sequence). Written as DNA, the CDR3 is TGTGCCAGCAGCTTACAGGGTAAGGAGTACGAGCAGTACTTC. Residues: CASSLQGKEYEQYF.

The V call is TRBV15, the J call TRBJ1-5, with D unresolved. The V and J ends lost 0 bases and 3 bases respectively, with 9 bases between them. Germline-derived CDR1 and CDR2 are LNHNV and YYDKDF (reference sequence). The CDR3 has 15 amino acids. CDR3 coding DNA: TGTGCCACCAGCAGAGATGGCCGCCTCAATCAGCCCCAGCATTTT. This codes for CATSRDGRLNQPQHF.

The chain joins TRBV18 to TRBJ2-3; D is perhaps TRBD2 (6 bases). CDR3 length equals 13 residues. Trimming pared 2 bases from V and 12 bases from J, leaving 15 bases between. The germline CDR1 and CDR2 sequences are KGHSH and LQKENI. In DNA form, the CDR3 reads TGTGCCAGCTCACCAACCGGGACTCAGCCACAGTATTTT. Amino acid sequence: CASSPTGTQPQYF.

The genes are TRBV6-1 and TRBJ2-5; D gene ambiguous. Trimming took 1 base from V and 4 from J, leaving 13 bases between them. Looked up from germline, CDR1 is MNHNS and CDR2 is SASEGT. The CDR3 sequence is 15 residues long. The CDR3 coding sequence is TGTGCCAGCAGTGAAGACAGTCTTGGGCGAGAGACCCAGTACTTC. This encodes CASSEDSLGRETQYF.

The table lists this clone with a few counts. The V and J genes are TRBV5-4 and TRBJ1-4, with TRBD1 matching over 9 bases. This CDR3 has 15 amino acids. The V segment lost 3 bases and the J segment 5 bases; nucleotides outside the gene matches: 5. CDR1 SGHNT and CDR2 YYREEE come from the germline V gene (reference sequence). The CDR3 DNA is TGTGCCAGCAGCTGGGGACAGGGTGGCAATGAAAAACTGTTTTTT. Translated: CASSWGQGGNEKLFF. Combining the CDR3 with reference TRBV5-4 and TRBJ1-4 gives the whole variable domain ETGVTQSPTHLIKTRGQQVTLRCSSQSGHNTVSWYQQALGQGPQFIFQYYREEENGRGNFPPRFSGLQFPNYSSELNVNALELDDSALYLCASSWGQGGNEKLFFGSGTQLSVL.

The J gene is TRBJ1-5, the V gene TRBV7-2; D not resolved. CDR3 size: 14 residues. Germline V lookup: CDR1 SGHTA, CDR2 FQGNSA. V lost 6 bases and J lost 3, with 12 bases in between. The CDR3 here is CASSLSSFNQPQHF. The CDR3 DNA reads as TGTGCCAGCAGTCTTAGCAGTTTCAATCAGCCCCAGCATTTT.

This clone was picked up a small number of times. The DNA for the CDR3 is TGTGCCACCAGCTTACTCGGACAGGGGGCGCGAGAAAAACTGTTTTTT. Amino acid sequence: CATSLLGQGAREKLFF. The chain is built from TRBV15 and TRBJ1-4; TRBD1 matches 11 bases. The length of the CDR3 is 16 residues. After removal of 5 bases from V and 8 bases from J, the junction contained 10 bases not matched to a gene. From germline, CDR1 is LNHNV and CDR2 YYDKDF (reference sequence). The full variable domain, its missing parts supplied by reference TRBV15 and TRBJ1-4, is DAMVIQNPRYQVTQFGKPVTLSCSQTLNHNVMYWYQQKSSQAPKLLFHYYDKDFNNEADTPDNFQSRRPNTSFCFLDIRSPGLGDTAMYLCATSLLGQGAREKLFFGSGTQLSVL.

The genes are TRBV5-1 and TRBJ1-1; TRBD1 is a possible D gene (5 bases). Trimming removed 4 bases at V and 8 bases at J, with 15 bases between. Germline lookup yields CDR1 SGHRS and CDR2 YFSETQ. This CDR3 spans 13 amino acids. The CDR3 is CASSEQGAEEAFF. CDR3 DNA: TGCGCCAGCAGCGAGCAAGGGGCGGAGGAAGCTTTCTTT. Drawing the rest from reference TRBV5-1 and TRBJ1-1, the complete variable domain is KAGVTQTPRYLIKTRGQQVTLSCSPISGHRSVSWYQQTPGQGLQFLFEYFSETQRNKGNFPGRFSGRQFSNSRSEMNVSTLELGDSALYLCASSEQGAEEAFFGQGTRLTVV.

The J gene is TRBJ1-6, the V gene TRBV5-6; possible D gene TRBD1, 5 bases. Germline V gives CDR1 SGHDT, CDR2 YYEEEE. V was pared by 1 base and J by 5 bases, with 22 bases between. The CDR3 is made up of 19 amino acids. The CDR3 DNA reads as TGTGCCAGCAGCTTGATGGTGGGGGGTCCCGGCTGGAATAATTCACCCCTCCACTTT. Translating it yields CASSLMVGGPGWNNSPLHF.

V and J are TRBV5-5 and TRBJ2-2; tentative D call: TRBD2 (6 bases). The V end lost 5 bases, the J end lost 0 bases, and 11 bases lay between the germline ends. The CDR3 totals 15 residues. Germline-derived CDR1 and CDR2 are SGHKS and YYEKEE (reference sequence). The CDR3 is CASRAGTANTGELFF. The CDR3 coding sequence is TGTGCCAGCAGGGCCGGGACTGCGAACACCGGGGAGCTGTTTTTT.

V and J are TRBV4-3 and TRBJ2-3; D may be TRBD1 (5 bases). The germline gives CDR1 LGHNA, CDR2 YSLEER. V lost 0 bases and J lost 1, with 11 bases in between. The CDR3 length is 16 residues. The CDR3 coding sequence is TGCGCCAGCAGCCAAGAGGGGCTCAGCGGCACAGATACGCAGTATTTT. The encoded protein is CASSQEGLSGTDTQYF.

V and J are TRBV7-3 and TRBJ2-3, with 11 bases aligning to TRBD2. CDR1 is SGHTA, CDR2 FQGTGA, per germline. This CDR3 has 15 residues. The trim removed 3 bases at V and 5 bases at J, leaving 4 bases unmatched. CDR3 amino acids: CASSFSGRVEDTQYF. CDR3 in DNA: TGTGCCAGCAGCTTTAGCGGGAGGGTTGAAGATACGCAGTATTTT. Supplemented by reference TRBV7-3 and TRBJ2-3, the full variable domain reads GAGVSQTPSNKVTEKGKYVELRCDPISGHTALYWYRQSLGQGPEFLIYFQGTGAADDSGLPNDRFFAVRPEGSVSTLKIQRTERGDSAVYLCASSFSGRVEDTQYFGPGTRLTVL.

The V and J genes are TRBV7-3 and TRBJ2-1; D ambiguous. Germline V gene sequence: CDR1 SGHTA, CDR2 FQGTGA. The ends were cut back, 0 bases at V and 7 bases at J, with 4 bases in the middle. The CDR3 has 12 amino acids. CDR3: CASSLTGNEQFF. The CDR3, as DNA: TGTGCCAGCAGCTTAACCGGGAATGAGCAGTTCTTC.